This T cell receptor beta chain was profiled in a study of T-cell reconstitution after alpha-beta-depleted transplantation in children. A few counts support this clonotype. Unique molecular identifiers were used in preparing the TCRbeta library. TCRdb used MiXCR to reprocess the PCR reads, holding one entry per CDR3 protein. The data hold hundreds of thousands of distinct CDR3 sequences, with 13% observed a single time. The CDR3 runs to 14 residues. Germline CDR1 reads SGHRS; CDR2 reads YFSETQ. V dropped 1 base and J dropped 3; count of bases not matched to a gene: 2. This rearrangement joins TRBV5-1 to TRBJ2-5; TRBD1 aligns across 8 bases. The receptor was derived from a human donor who donated a stem cell graft to a child with Fanconi anemia. The sample in question was PBMCs, obtained from the stem cell graft. DNA of the CDR3: TGCGCCAGCAGCTTGATGACAGGGGAAGAGACCCAGTACTTC. This translates into CASSLMTGEETQYF.